The clone carrying this T cell receptor beta chain occurred a few times. This specimen belongs to a study of Graves' ophthalmopathy and Graves' hyperthyroidism. Each hyperthyroidism patient was newly diagnosed, with under 2 months' duration, and aged 18 to 65. Trimming stripped 1 base from V and 4 bases from J, with 26 bases between. There are 19 residues in the CDR3. Germline V CDR1 and CDR2: SEHNR, FQNEAQ (reference sequence). Investigators amplified TCR beta CDR3 regions from RNA transcripts. In the first round, RT-PCR was carried out with HTBI primers, and a multiplex PCR formed the second round. TCRdb itself ran the multiplex PCR reads through MiXCR, one entry per CDR3 protein. The sample has around 1.1 million distinct CDR3 sequences, roughly two fifths seen once; the top ten hold over 8.5%.

The V and J genes are TRBV7-9 and TRBJ2-7, with D possibly being TRBD1 (6 bases). Sample: peripheral blood or thyroid tissue (not recorded which). This TCR was recovered from an adult man with Graves' hyperthyroidism. The CDR3, as DNA: TGTGCCAGCAGCTTAGGGGCCAGGGACACGGACACACCATATTACGAGCAGTACTTC. It is translated as CASSLGARDTDTPYYEQYF.